The 14 T cell receptor beta chains given below trace back to one sample, sequenced in a study of somatic mutations in cytotoxic T cells in rheumatoid arthritis. The assay was immunoSEQ multiplex PCR, and TCRdb's table has in-frame clones only and misses some. Of some 6,400 clones in the sample, around three quarters are singletons; the top ten hold around 36%. The specimen sequenced was CD8+ T cells sorted from blood. The receptor set was obtained from a woman aged 50 to 60 in good health.

The table lists this clone with a few counts. This sequence joins TRBV7-9 and TRBJ1-2; D is uncertain. V was cut by 3 bases and J by 5 bases, with 13 bases left in between. In germline, CDR1 is SEHNR, CDR2 FQNEAQ (reference sequence). The length of the CDR3 is 14 residues. The DNA of the CDR3 is TGTGCCAGCAGCTTGGAGGGAGAAGGGTATGGCTACACCTTC. Protein product: CASSLEGEGYGYTF.

The chain combines TRBV29-1 with TRBJ2-1, with 11 bases that match TRBD2. This CDR3 has 16 residues. The germline V gene encodes CDR1 SQVTM and CDR2 ANQGSEA. Trimming at V came to 2 bases and at J to 6 bases, leaving 9 bases not matched to a gene. CDR3 protein: CSVELFLSGGANEQFF. The DNA of the CDR3 is TGCAGCGTTGAATTGTTTCTTAGCGGGGGGGCCAATGAGCAGTTCTTC.

The chain links TRBV6-1 to TRBJ1-4; 8 bases are a match to TRBD1. Per germline, CDR1 MNHNS and CDR2 SASEGT. This CDR3 is 15 amino acids long. Unmatched junction bases numbered 6, after V lost 2 bases and J lost 7 bases. CDR3 coding DNA: TGTGCCAGCAGTGAAAGTACAGGGGGTTCTGAAAAACTGTTTTTT. It translates to CASSESTGGSEKLFF.

V usage is TRBV4-3 and J usage is TRBJ2-3; 9 bases are a match to TRBD2. The junction had 15 bases not matched to a gene; V was cut back by 4 bases and J by 10 bases. CDR3 length: 16 residues. From germline, CDR1 is LGHNA and CDR2 YSLEER. The CDR3 sequence: CASSPTLAEAGGAQYF. The CDR3 DNA reads as TGCGCCAGCAGCCCCACCTTAGCTGAGGCGGGGGGGGCGCAGTATTTT.

CDR3 in DNA: TGTGCCAGCAGCTCCCTCGGGACAGGGGGCTACGAGCAGTACTTC. This sequence encodes CASSSLGTGGYEQYF. This chain links TRBV7-8 with TRBJ2-7, with TRBD1 identical over 11 bases. The CDR3 has 15 residues. Losses at the gene ends were 4 bases for V and 3 bases for J; bases not matched to a gene: 5. Germline CDR1 is SGHVS and CDR2 is FQNEAQ.

This chain uses TRBV27 with TRBJ2-7; D is undetermined. Germline CDR1 and CDR2: MNHEY and SMNVEV (reference sequence). The CDR3 has 13 residues. Trimming removed 2 bases from V and 0 bases from J, with 5 bases in between. CDR3 residues: CASSLTDSYEQYF. The CDR3 DNA sequence: TGTGCCAGCAGTTTAACAGACTCCTACGAGCAGTACTTC.

The J gene is TRBJ1-2, the V gene TRBV4-1; TRBD1 is a possible D gene (6 bases). V gave up 2 bases and J gave up 3 bases, with 10 bases separating them. The germline CDR1 and CDR2 sequences are MGHRA and YSYEKL. This CDR3 contains 14 residues. The CDR3 loop reads CASSQQDRYYGYTF. CDR3 DNA sequence: TGCGCCAGCAGCCAACAGGACAGATACTATGGCTACACCTTC.

The CDR3 loop is CASSTSGGLYEQYF. The CDR3 nucleotides read TGTGCCAGCAGCACTAGCGGGGGGTTGTACGAGCAGTACTTC. The chain joins TRBV11-2 to TRBJ2-7, with 12 positions matching TRBD2. The length of the CDR3 is 14 residues. Germline CDR1 and CDR2: SGHAT and FQNNGV. V lost 5 bases, J lost 4 bases, and 3 bases stayed unmatched.

V is TRBV9 and J is TRBJ2-7; a possible D gene is TRBD1 (6 bases). CDR3 length equals 13 residues. Trimming took off 0 bases at V and 3 bases at J, with 7 bases between the two ends. Germline loops: CDR1 SGDLS, CDR2 YYNGEE. Here the CDR3 reads CASSVADSYEQYF. CDR3 bases: TGTGCCAGCAGCGTAGCGGACAGCTACGAGCAGTACTTC.

This sequence joins TRBV4-1 and TRBJ2-1, with 14 bases aligning to TRBD2. The trim removed 4 bases at V and 8 bases at J, leaving 4 bases unmatched. Germline assignment: CDR1 MGHRA and CDR2 YSYEKL. The CDR3 has 15 residues. Here the CDR3 reads CASSPTSGGADEQFF. CDR3 in DNA: TGCGCCAGCAGCCCGACTAGCGGGGGGGCAGATGAGCAGTTCTTC.

The V call is TRBV13, the J call TRBJ1-5; 8 bases line up with TRBD1. Germline CDR1 is PRHDT and CDR2 is FYEKMQ (reference sequence). V dropped 0 bases and J dropped 8; count of bases not matched to a gene: 9. The CDR3 runs 16 residues. The DNA for the CDR3 is TGTGCCAGCAGCTTAGGGGCCAGGGGGCGCGGGGAGCCCCAGCATTTT. This sequence encodes CASSLGARGRGEPQHF.

V and J are TRBV5-4 and TRBJ2-5, with D possibly TRBD1 on 5 matching bases. Germline loops: CDR1 SGHNT, CDR2 YYREEE (reference sequence). Trimming removed 3 bases from V and 3 bases from J, with 9 bases in between. CDR3 size: 13 residues. CDR3 nucleotide sequence: TGTGCCAGCAGCTACCCGACAGAAGAGACCCAGTACTTC. Translated: CASSYPTEETQYF.

This clone was recorded a few times. Its ends do not fully match the called genes, so a read error is possible. The J gene is TRBJ1-5, the V gene TRBV18, with TRBD1 as a possible D gene (5 bases). Germline V gene sequence: CDR1 KGHSH, CDR2 LQKENI. This CDR3 spans 15 amino acids. In DNA, the CDR3 is TGTGCCAGCTCAGCACCCCCAGGGAATGGACAGCCCCAGCATTTT. This codes for CASSAPPGNGQPQHF.

This clone was counted between two and nine times. This chain connects TRBV7-9 to TRBJ1-1, with 8 bases that match TRBD1. CDR1 and CDR2 from the germline V gene are SEHNR and FQNEAQ (reference sequence). Germline trimming cut 4 bases from V and 6 bases from J; bases unmatched to any gene: 16. This CDR3 is built from 17 residues. The CDR3 sequence is CASSSQQTGEGFSEAFF. CDR3 nucleotide sequence: TGTGCCAGCAGCTCCCAACAGACAGGGGAAGGTTTCTCTGAAGCTTTCTTT.